These 9 T cell receptor beta chains came from one sample sequenced in a study of blood T cell repertoires in COVID-19 (dated by TCRdb to between 2020 and 2021). The library was obtained by the immunoSEQ multiplex PCR assay. The immuneACCESS repertoire file appears here via TCRdb, limited to in-frame rearrangements. These files lack a portion of the clones; in checked studies, under half of the deficit traces to unresolved V genes, and the cause of the others is not known. The sample table lists about 260,000 clones, 85% to 90% of them with a count of one. The ten top clones hold under 2.5% of the sample. Sequenced sample: PBMCs or T cells enriched from blood (not recorded which). All receptors derive from a woman aged 18-35 years who had recovered from COVID-19.

The V call is TRBV28, the J call TRBJ1-2; no definite D call. This CDR3 region has 13 residues. The germline V gene has CDR1 MDHEN and CDR2 SYDVKM. The V end was cut by 7 bases, the J end by 5 bases, with 14 bases between. CDR3 nucleotide sequence: TGTGCCAGCAACCCAGCGGGTGTGTATGGCTACACCTTC. Amino acids: CASNPAGVYGYTF.

CDR3 DNA sequence: TGTGCCAGCACCTTTGGAGGGACTAACACTGAAGCTTTCTTT. Translation gives CASTFGGTNTEAFF. V gene TRBV3-1 (or the pseudogene TRBV3-2) combines with J gene TRBJ1-1; possibly TRBD1 for D (5 bases). V lost 7 bases to trimming and J lost 2 bases, with 14 bases between them. The germline gives CDR1 LGHDT, CDR2 YNNKEL (reference sequence). The CDR3 is 14 amino acids.

The rearrangement uses TRBV28 and TRBJ2-4; 7 nucleotides agree with TRBD1. The V and J ends lost 6 bases and 2 bases, in that order; junction bases with no gene match: 4. Germline loops: CDR1 MDHEN, CDR2 SYDVKM. The CDR3 is made up of 14 amino acids. CDR3 in amino acids: CASRKDRTKNIQYF. The DNA for the CDR3 is TGTGCCAGCAGGAAGGACAGGACCAAAAACATTCAGTACTTC.

J is TRBJ2-1 and V is TRBV6-5; D unclear. The germline V gene has CDR1 MNHEY and CDR2 SVGAGI. With 1 base removed from V and 8 bases from J, the gap between germline ends came to 9 bases. This CDR3 contains 13 residues. In DNA form, the CDR3 reads TGTGCCAGCAGTTACTTGGTGAGCGATGAGCAGTTCTTC. It specifies CASSYLVSDEQFF.

This chain joins TRBV5-4 and TRBJ2-1, with TRBD1 as a possible D gene (6 bases). The CDR3 loop spans 16 amino acids. Germline V gene lookup returns CDR1 SGHNT and CDR2 YYREEE (reference sequence). The V gene lost 0 bases and the J gene lost 2 bases, with 12 bases spanning the gap. The CDR3 is CASSLDQGPPYNEQFF. The CDR3 nucleotides are TGTGCCAGCAGCTTGGATCAGGGGCCACCCTACAATGAGCAGTTCTTC.

The J gene is TRBJ2-7, the V gene TRBV7-9; TRBD1 agrees at 11 bases. The CDR3 contains 15 residues. CDR1 and CDR2 (germline): SEHNR, FQNEAQ (reference sequence). J gave up 1 base and V 3 bases, and 2 bases lay outside the gene matches. The CDR3 protein is CASSLDRGQSYEQYF. For the CDR3, the DNA is TGTGCCAGCAGCTTGGACAGGGGGCAATCCTACGAGCAGTACTTC.

V gene TRBV18 combines with J gene TRBJ1-1; D ambiguous. The CDR3 runs to 13 residues. Trimming pared 5 bases from V and 0 bases from J, leaving 7 bases between. Germline CDR1 and CDR2: KGHSH and LQKENI. This chain's CDR3 is CASSSTVNTEAFF. The CDR3 DNA reads TGTGCCAGCTCATCAACAGTGAACACTGAAGCTTTCTTT.

The rearrangement uses TRBV27 and TRBJ1-1, with TRBD1 identical over 7 bases. Losses at the gene ends were 5 bases for V and 1 base for J; bases not matched to a gene: 7. The CDR3 spans 15 residues. The germline gives CDR1 MNHEY, CDR2 SMNVEV (reference sequence). CDR3: CASSPRTGGNTEAFF. In nucleotides, the CDR3 is TGTGCCAGCAGTCCCCGGACAGGCGGGAACACTGAAGCTTTCTTT.

This chain uses TRBV7-9 with TRBJ2-3; tentative D call: TRBD1 (5 bases). The CDR3 runs to 15 residues. Deletions cut 1 base from V and 5 bases from J, with 13 bases between. Germline CDR1 is SEHNR and CDR2 is FQNEAQ (reference sequence). This CDR3 is CASSLEARVVDTQYF. CDR3 bases: TGTGCCAGCAGCTTAGAGGCCAGGGTCGTAGATACGCAGTATTTT.